This entry concerns a single T cell receptor (beta chain). TCRdb's table, derived via immunoSEQ multiplex PCR, lists solely in-frame clones and lacks some. The repertoire consists of about 97,000 clones, with approximately 75% occurring once and the leading ten covering 2.5% to 3.5%. This entry comes from a study of radiotherapy plus CTLA-4 blockade in lung cancer. Trimming cost V 3 bases and J 7 bases, with 11 bases left between them. Germline V gene sequence: CDR1 LNHDA, CDR2 SQIVND (reference sequence). The CDR3 contains 13 residues. The sample consisted of peripheral blood, taken from a patient treated with radiotherapy plus ipilimumab. This TCR was recovered from a human donor with non-small cell lung cancer who had a partial response to radiotherapy plus ipilimumab. Some clones in this sample may be carry-over from other donors' samples. The chain uses TRBV19 and TRBJ2-3; the D gene is possibly TRBD2 (6 bases). Here the CDR3 DNA reads TGTGCCAGTAGTATTGCGGGACGCAATACGCAGTATTTT. Translated: CASSIAGRNTQYF. The variable domain in full, completed from reference TRBV19 and TRBJ2-3, reads DGGITQSPKYLFRKEGQNVTLSCEQNLNHDAMYWYRQDPGQGLRLIYYSQIVNDFQKGDIAEGYSVSREKKESFPLTVTSAQKNPTAFYLCASSIAGRNTQYFGPGTRLTVL.